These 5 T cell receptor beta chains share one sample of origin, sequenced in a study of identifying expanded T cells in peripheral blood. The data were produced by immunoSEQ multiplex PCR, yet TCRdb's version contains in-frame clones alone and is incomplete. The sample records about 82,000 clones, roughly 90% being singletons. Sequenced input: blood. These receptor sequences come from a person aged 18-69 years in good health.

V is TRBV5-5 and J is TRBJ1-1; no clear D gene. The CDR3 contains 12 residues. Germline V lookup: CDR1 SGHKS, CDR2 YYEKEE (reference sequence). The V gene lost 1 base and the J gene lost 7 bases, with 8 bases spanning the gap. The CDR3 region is CASSLKQFEAFF. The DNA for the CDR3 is TGTGCCAGCAGCTTGAAACAGTTTGAAGCTTTCTTT.

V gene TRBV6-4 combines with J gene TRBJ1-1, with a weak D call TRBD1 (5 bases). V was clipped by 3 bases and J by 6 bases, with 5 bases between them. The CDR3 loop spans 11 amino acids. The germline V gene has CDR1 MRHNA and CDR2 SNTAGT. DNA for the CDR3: TGTGCCAGCAGTGAAGGGGCTGAAGCTTTCTTT. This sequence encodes CASSEGAEAFF.

CDR3 amino acids: CASSLKGASPLHF. CDR3 DNA: TGTGCCAGCAGCTTAAAAGGGGCGTCACCCCTCCACTTT. J is TRBJ1-6 and V is TRBV7-2, with a tentative D call TRBD1 (5 bases). Germline assignment: CDR1 SGHTA and CDR2 FQGNSA. The CDR3 covers 13 residues. The V gene lost 2 bases and the J gene lost 10 bases, with 9 bases spanning the gap. The full variable domain, completed using reference TRBV7-2 and TRBJ1-6, is GAGVSQSPSNKVTEKGKDVELRCDPISGHTALYWYRQSLGQGLEFLIYFQGNSAPDKSGLPSDRFSAERTGGSVSTLTIQRTQQEDSAVYLCASSLKGASPLHFGNGTRLTVT.

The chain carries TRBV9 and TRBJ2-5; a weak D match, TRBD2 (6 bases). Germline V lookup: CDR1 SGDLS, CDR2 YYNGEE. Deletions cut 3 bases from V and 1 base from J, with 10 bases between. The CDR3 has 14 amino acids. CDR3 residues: CASSAGTRQETQYF. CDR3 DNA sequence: TGTGCCAGCAGCGCCGGGACTCGCCAAGAGACCCAGTACTTC.

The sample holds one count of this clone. The CDR3 nucleotides read TGTGCCAGCAGTGCCGGGACAGCGCCAGATCAGCCCCAGCATTTT. Translating gives CASSAGTAPDQPQHF. The J gene is TRBJ1-5, the V gene TRBV2; 7 nucleotides line up with TRBD1. V was pared by 4 bases and J by 5 bases, with 8 bases of the junction left unmatched. Germline CDR1 and CDR2: SNHLY and FYNNEI. The CDR3 runs to 15 residues. Based on the CDR3 plus reference TRBV2 and TRBJ1-5, the full variable domain is EPEVTQTPSHQVTQMGQEVILRCVPISNHLYFYWYRQILGQKVEFLVSFYNNEISEKSEIFDDQFSVERPDGSNFTLKIRSTKLEDSAMYFCASSAGTAPDQPQHFGDGTRLSIL.